This T cell receptor beta chain was profiled in a study of cytomegalovirus exposure and HLA in healthy donors. Study results and limitations: Among TCR sequences, most were rare, though some public TCRs appeared in many donors. In a later analysis, common viral pathogens appeared linked to several of the most significant clusters. CMV serostatus stood as the only immune exposure information on hand. There were 160 or so TCR beta chains listed as cytomegalovirus-associated.

Note on this clone: Its cognate antigen is unknown.

The PCR was carried out with 60 Vbeta primers and 13 Jbeta primers. Produced via immunoSEQ multiplex PCR; TCRdb's table is partial and in-frame only. In the table there are 150,000 or so clones, more than 70% of which are singletons. Deletions cut 4 bases from V and 8 bases from J, with 14 bases between. The germline CDR1 and CDR2 sequences are SGHKS and YYEKEE (reference sequence). There are 13 residues in the CDR3. Input material: PBMCs. The receptor was isolated from a male donor in good health and CMV-seropositive. The chain combines TRBV5-5 with TRBJ2-3, with D possibly being TRBD1 (5 bases). The CDR3 here is CASSPQGSGTQYF. CDR3 DNA sequence: TGTGCCAGCAGCCCCCAGGGATCCGGTACGCAGTATTTT.